One and the same sample provided the 4 T cell receptor beta chains below, sequenced in a study of response to subunit inactivated influenza vaccine. In TCRdb, the RT-PCR reads were re-called with MiXCR into one record per CDR3 protein. In the table there are over 750,000 distinct CDR3 sequences, around 20% of which are singletons. This specimen consisted of PBMCs from blood, obtained roughly 5 days after vaccination. The receptors derive from a man in his fifties or sixties who received an inactivated influenza vaccine.

The genes are TRBV30 and TRBJ1-3; D not resolved. Trimming shortened V by 3 bases and J by 4 bases, and 10 bases separated the two germline ends. CDR1 and CDR2 (germline): GTSNPN, SVGIG (reference sequence). This CDR3 comprises 13 residues. The CDR3 is CAWSRNSGNTIYF. As DNA, the CDR3 is TGTGCCTGGAGCCGAAATTCCGGAAACACCATATATTTT.

The rearrangement links TRBV14 to TRBJ2-3, with D perhaps TRBD1 or TRBD2 (6 bases each). CDR1 is SGHDN and CDR2 is FVKESK in the germline V gene. The CDR3 is 15 residues long. Deletions cut 10 bases from V and 2 bases from J, with 19 bases between. The CDR3 DNA sequence: TGTGCCACTTCGCACAGGGACTTCCTCACAGATACGCAGTATTTT. Amino acid sequence: CATSHRDFLTDTQYF.

This clonotype was counted many times. The chain is built from TRBV7-9 and TRBJ2-1; no clear D. The CDR3 runs to 12 residues. Germline-derived CDR1 and CDR2 are SEHNR and FQNEAQ (reference sequence). The V end was cut by 1 base, the J end by 5 bases, with 3 bases between. Written as DNA, the CDR3 is TGTGCCAGCAGCTTAGGAAACAATGAGCAGTTCTTC. It is translated as CASSLGNNEQFF.

This clonotype has only a few counts. The chain uses TRBV20-1 and TRBJ2-7, with TRBD1 identical over 8 bases. Germline V gene data show CDR1 as DFQATT and CDR2 as SNEGSKA (reference sequence). The CDR3 is made up of 13 amino acids. V was pared by 4 bases and J by 5 bases, with 7 bases of the junction left unmatched. The CDR3 DNA reads TGCAGTGCTACGCCCAGGGGGCGGGACGAGCAGTACTTC. Its protein is CSATPRGRDEQYF.